What follows is one T cell receptor (beta chain) and its context. The antigen remains undetermined. The sample comes from a study of T cell responses to AZD1222 COVID-19 vaccine. Broader study findings: Baseline serology detected seropositivity in only six AZD1222 recipients. Sampled repertoires all dated from after the peak T cell response. Donors were largely white British and mainly female; clonal diversity was possibly underestimated.

Sequencing used immunoSEQ multiplex PCR; TCRdb keeps in-frame clones, though not all of them. The sample lists roughly 100,000 clones; around 76% were seen once. The V end lost 0 bases, the J end lost 7 bases, and 16 bases lay between the germline ends. CDR1 and CDR2 (germline): SQVTM, ANQGSEA. The CDR3 length is 15 residues. The sample was peripheral blood, taken on day 0 of AZD1222 vaccination. The clonotype was recovered from an adult in good health. The chain couples TRBV29-1 to TRBJ1-3; TRBD1 is a possible D gene (5 bases). The CDR3 reads CSVEDPRGKGNTIYF. Written as DNA, the CDR3 is TGCAGCGTTGAAGATCCCCGGGGGAAGGGGAACACCATATATTTT. Full variable domain (remainder filled in from reference TRBV29-1 and TRBJ1-3): SAVISQKPSRDICQRGTSLTIQCQVDSQVTMMFWYRQQPGQSLTLIATANQGSEATYESGFVIDKFPISRPNLTFSTLTVSNMSPEDSSIYLCSVEDPRGKGNTIYFGEGSWLTVV.